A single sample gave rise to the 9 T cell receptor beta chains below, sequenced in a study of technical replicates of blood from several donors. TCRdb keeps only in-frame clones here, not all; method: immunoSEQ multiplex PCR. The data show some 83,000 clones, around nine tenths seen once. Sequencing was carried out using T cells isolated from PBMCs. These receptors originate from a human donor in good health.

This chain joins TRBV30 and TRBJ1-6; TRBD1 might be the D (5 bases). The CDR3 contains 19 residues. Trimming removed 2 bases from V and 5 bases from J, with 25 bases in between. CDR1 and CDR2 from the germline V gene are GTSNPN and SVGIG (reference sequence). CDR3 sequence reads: CAWSSGMGDPGINNSPLHF. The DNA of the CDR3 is TGTGCCTGGAGTTCAGGGATGGGCGACCCGGGCATCAATAATTCACCCCTCCACTTT.

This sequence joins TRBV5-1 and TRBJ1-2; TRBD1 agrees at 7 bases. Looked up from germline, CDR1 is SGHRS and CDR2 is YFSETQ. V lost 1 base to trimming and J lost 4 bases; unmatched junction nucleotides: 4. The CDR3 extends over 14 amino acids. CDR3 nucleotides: TGCGCCAGCAGCTTGCGGACAGGCGGCTATGGCTACACCTTC. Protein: CASSLRTGGYGYTF.

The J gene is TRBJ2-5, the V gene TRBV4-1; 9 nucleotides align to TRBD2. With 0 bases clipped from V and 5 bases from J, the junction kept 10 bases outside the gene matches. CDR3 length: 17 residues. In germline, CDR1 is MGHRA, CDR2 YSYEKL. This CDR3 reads CASSQERGGRAQETQYF. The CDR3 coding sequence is TGCGCCAGCAGCCAAGAACGCGGCGGGAGGGCTCAGGAGACCCAGTACTTC.

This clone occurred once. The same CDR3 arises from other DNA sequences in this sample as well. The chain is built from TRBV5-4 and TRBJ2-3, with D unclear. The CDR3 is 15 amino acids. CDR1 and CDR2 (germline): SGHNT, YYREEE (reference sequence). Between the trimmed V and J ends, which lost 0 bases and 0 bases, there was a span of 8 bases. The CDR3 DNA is TGTGCCAGCAGCTTGGGCGGTGCTAGCACAGATACGCAGTATTTT. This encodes CASSLGGASTDTQYF.

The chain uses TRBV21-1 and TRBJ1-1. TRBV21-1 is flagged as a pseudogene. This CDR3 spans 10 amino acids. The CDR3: CASRYSEAFF. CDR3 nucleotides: TGTGCCAGCAGGTACTCTGAAGCTTTCTTT.

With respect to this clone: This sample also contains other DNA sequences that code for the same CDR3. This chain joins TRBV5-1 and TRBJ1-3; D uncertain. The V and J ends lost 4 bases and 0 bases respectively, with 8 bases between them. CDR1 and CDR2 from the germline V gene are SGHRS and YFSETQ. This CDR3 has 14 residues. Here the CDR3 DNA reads TGCGCCAGCAGCCCCGACTCCTCTGGAAACACCATATATTTT. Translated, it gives CASSPDSSGNTIYF.

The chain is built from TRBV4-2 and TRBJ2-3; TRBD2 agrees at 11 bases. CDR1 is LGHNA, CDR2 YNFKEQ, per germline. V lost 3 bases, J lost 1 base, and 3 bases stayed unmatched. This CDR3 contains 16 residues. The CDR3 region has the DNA TGTGCCAGCAGCCAGGTAGCGGGGGGGGGCACAGATACGCAGTATTTT. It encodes CASSQVAGGGTDTQYF.

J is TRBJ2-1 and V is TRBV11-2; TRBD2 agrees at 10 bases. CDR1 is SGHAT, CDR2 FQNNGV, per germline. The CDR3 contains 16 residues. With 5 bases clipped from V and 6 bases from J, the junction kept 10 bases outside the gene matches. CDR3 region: CASSALGTSVSNEQFF. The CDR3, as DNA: TGTGCCAGCAGCGCCCTAGGGACTAGCGTATCCAATGAGCAGTTCTTC.

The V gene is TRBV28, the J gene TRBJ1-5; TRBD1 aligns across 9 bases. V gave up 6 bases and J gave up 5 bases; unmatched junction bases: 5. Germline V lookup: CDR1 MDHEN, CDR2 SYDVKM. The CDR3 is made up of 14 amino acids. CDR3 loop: CASSDGTGHQPQHF. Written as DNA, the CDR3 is TGTGCCAGCAGCGATGGGACAGGGCATCAGCCCCAGCATTTT.